The 31 T cell receptor beta chains below come from one sample, sequenced in a study of blood T cell repertoires in COVID-19 (dated by TCRdb to about 2020). Library method: the immunoSEQ multiplex PCR assay. TCRdb's version of the immuneACCESS table is confined to in-frame rearrangements and falls short of the full clone set. An unresolved V gene accounts for under half of the shortfall where checked; the remainder is of unknown origin. The sample profile shows around 100,000 clones; approximately 88% of them were found once. About 3.5% of the sample lies in the top ten. The sequenced material came from peripheral blood. The receptors shown here come from a woman aged 55-70 years with acute or convalescent COVID-19.

The chain links TRBV5-5 to TRBJ2-1, with 13 positions matching TRBD2. V trimming: 3 bases; J trimming: 8 bases; junction bases outside the gene matches: 5. Germline V gives CDR1 SGHKS, CDR2 YYEKEE (reference sequence). The CDR3 totals 15 residues. CDR3 DNA sequence: TGTGCCAGCAGCTGGAGGACTAGCGGGAGTTATGAGCAGTTCTTC. This gives the protein CASSWRTSGSYEQFF.

This chain uses TRBV2 with TRBJ1-2, with 8 positions matching TRBD1. The J segment lost 5 bases and the V segment lost 3 bases, leaving 8 bases of the junction unmatched. CDR3 size: 15 residues. Germline lookup yields CDR1 SNHLY and CDR2 FYNNEI. Written as DNA, the CDR3 is TGTGCCAGCAGTGAGAGTGACAGGGGACATTATGGCTACACCTTC. Translated, it gives CASSESDRGHYGYTF.

This chain uses TRBV19 with TRBJ1-2, with TRBD1 as a possible D gene (5 bases). Trimming took 8 bases from V and 8 from J, leaving 15 bases between them. Germline assignment: CDR1 LNHDA and CDR2 SQIVND (reference sequence). This CDR3 is 12 amino acids long. CDR3 DNA sequence: TGTGCCAGTGGCGAAGGGGCCGTGGGCTACACCTTC. Translated: CASGEGAVGYTF. The full variable domain, in which reference TRBV19 and TRBJ1-2 provide the parts outside the CDR3, is DGGITQSPKYLFRKEGQNVTLSCEQNLNHDAMYWYRQDPGQGLRLIYYSQIVNDFQKGDIAEGYSVSREKKESFPLTVTSAQKNPTAFYLCASGEGAVGYTFGSGTRLTVV.

Details on this clone: A read error is possible here, since a much larger clone lies one base away. The V and J genes are TRBV25-1 and TRBJ1-2; possible D gene TRBD1, 6 bases. This CDR3 comprises 14 residues. Trimming removed 3 bases from V and 1 base from J, with 9 bases in between. CDR1 is MGHDK and CDR2 is SYGVNS in the germline V gene. The CDR3, as DNA: TGTGCCAGCAGTGAGGCAGGGGATAACTATGGCTACACCTTC. The encoded protein is CASSEAGDNYGYTF.

This clone has a single count. This chain connects TRBV18 to TRBJ1-4; tentatively, D is TRBD1 (5 bases). Germline CDR1 and CDR2: KGHSH and LQKENI. CDR3 size: 13 residues. With 5 bases removed from V and 7 bases from J, the gap between germline ends came to 11 bases. The DNA for the CDR3 is TGTGCCAGCTCAATTCAGGGCAGTGAAAAACTGTTTTTT. It encodes CASSIQGSEKLFF.

This clone was recorded once. The chain links TRBV4-1 to TRBJ1-1; unclear D gene. The V and J ends lost 0 bases and 7 bases respectively, with 15 bases between them. The germline V gene encodes CDR1 MGHRA and CDR2 YSYEKL. The CDR3 consists of 15 residues. The CDR3 nucleotides are TGCGCCAGCAGCCAAGATGAGCCCCGCGGAGTTGAAGCTTTCTTT. This encodes CASSQDEPRGVEAFF.

CDR3 loop: CASSDTRGTGELFF. DNA of the CDR3: TGTGCCAGCAGCGATACGAGGGGGACCGGGGAGCTGTTTTTT. The J gene is TRBJ2-2, the V gene TRBV9; maybe TRBD1 (6 bases). CDR1 is SGDLS and CDR2 is YYNGEE in the germline V gene. Trimming pared 3 bases from V and 5 bases from J, leaving 11 bases between. The CDR3 runs to 14 residues.

CDR3 protein: CASSATSGAYNEQFF. The CDR3, as DNA: TGTGCCAGCAGCGCGACTAGCGGGGCCTACAATGAGCAGTTCTTC. This chain joins TRBV9 and TRBJ2-1; 11 bases fit TRBD2. Germline V gene lookup returns CDR1 SGDLS and CDR2 YYNGEE. This CDR3 comprises 15 residues. The trim removed 3 bases at V and 2 bases at J, leaving 1 base unmatched.

The J gene is TRBJ1-2, the V gene TRBV5-6; 11 nucleotides line up with TRBD1. The trim removed 3 bases at V and 7 bases at J, leaving 5 bases unmatched. CDR3 size: 14 residues. CDR1 SGHDT and CDR2 YYEEEE come from the germline V gene. This CDR3 is CASSYGQGAGGYTF. In DNA form, the CDR3 reads TGTGCCAGCAGCTACGGACAGGGGGCTGGTGGCTACACCTTC.

The V call is TRBV7-2, the J call TRBJ2-7; TRBD2 agrees at 14 bases. The V gene's germline CDR1 is SGHTA and CDR2 FQGNSA. V lost 5 bases to trimming and J lost 6 bases; unmatched junction nucleotides: 3. CDR3 size: 14 residues. In nucleotides, the CDR3 is TGTGCCAGCAGCCCAGGACTAGCGGGAGGCGAGCAGTACGTC. Protein: CASSPGLAGGEQYV.

The rearrangement uses TRBV10-2 and TRBJ2-2; 10 bases are shared with TRBD1. CDR1 is WSHSY and CDR2 is SAAADI in the germline V gene. The CDR3 spans 16 residues. V lost 10 bases, J lost 3 bases, and 11 bases stayed unmatched. CDR3 sequence reads: CANVLGTGEDTGELFF. The CDR3 DNA reads as TGCGCCAACGTGTTGGGGACAGGGGAGGACACCGGGGAGCTGTTTTTT.

The V gene is TRBV2, the J gene TRBJ1-5; 7 bases line up with TRBD1. V gave up 4 bases and J gave up 7 bases; unmatched junction bases: 7. CDR1 is SNHLY and CDR2 is FYNNEI in the germline V gene. This CDR3 is 14 amino acids long. CDR3 protein: CASSGDRVSQPQHF. CDR3 DNA: TGTGCCAGCAGTGGTGACAGGGTATCCCAGCCCCAGCATTTT.

The chain recombines TRBV4-1 with TRBJ2-2, with 9 positions matching TRBD1. The CDR3 extends over 15 amino acids. The V and J ends lost 4 bases and 1 base, in that order; junction bases with no gene match: 1. Germline assignment: CDR1 MGHRA and CDR2 YSYEKL. The CDR3 DNA is TGCGCCAGCAGCCTGGGACAGGGGAACACCGGGGAGCTGTTTTTT. Translated: CASSLGQGNTGELFF.

This sequence joins TRBV28 and TRBJ1-1; TRBD1 agrees at 11 bases. V lost 8 bases to trimming and J lost 5 bases; unmatched junction nucleotides: 10. The CDR3 has 15 residues. Germline V CDR1 and CDR2: MDHEN, SYDVKM. DNA for the CDR3: TGTGCCAGCCGCTCGGGACAGGGGGAGGCGACTGAAGCTTTCTTT. It specifies CASRSGQGEATEAFF.

Worth noting for this clone: Distinct nucleotide sequences in the sample also encode this CDR3. The chain recombines TRBV18 with TRBJ1-1, with D tentatively TRBD1 (5 bases). Looked up from germline, CDR1 is KGHSH and CDR2 is LQKENI. The V gene lost 3 bases and the J gene lost 5 bases, with 13 bases spanning the gap. This CDR3 is built from 14 residues. In DNA form, the CDR3 reads TGTGCCAGCTCACCGCAGGGCCTTGGGACTGAAGCTTTCTTT. It encodes CASSPQGLGTEAFF.

The rearrangement joins TRBV6-6 to TRBJ1-2; 8 nucleotides line up with TRBD1. The CDR3 contains 13 residues. CDR1 and CDR2 from the germline V gene are MNHNY and SVGAGI (reference sequence). V trimming: 4 bases; J trimming: 5 bases; junction bases outside the gene matches: 3. The CDR3 is CASSSQGAYGYTF. The CDR3 DNA reads as TGTGCCAGCAGTTCCCAGGGGGCTTATGGCTACACCTTC.

CDR3 sequence reads: CASSSGLRGAEQFF. The CDR3 DNA reads TGTGCCAGCAGTTCTGGATTAAGAGGAGCAGAGCAGTTCTTC. The gene calls are TRBV6-5 and TRBJ2-1; D unresolved. CDR1 and CDR2 (germline): MNHEY, SVGAGI. This CDR3 contains 14 residues. Trimming removed 4 bases from V and 10 bases from J, with 17 bases in between.

The genes are TRBV28 and TRBJ1-1, with 7 bases lining up with TRBD1. Germline loops: CDR1 MDHEN, CDR2 SYDVKM. The CDR3 is 13 residues long. V lost 6 bases and J lost 0; bases outside the gene matches: 1. The CDR3 bases are TGTGCCAGCAGGGGACAGATGAACACTGAAGCTTTCTTT. Protein product: CASRGQMNTEAFF.

This sequence joins TRBV7-2 and TRBJ1-4; tentative D call: TRBD1 (5 bases). This CDR3 spans 16 amino acids. Germline CDR1 SGHTA, CDR2 FQGNSA. Between the trimmed V and J ends, which lost 2 bases and 2 bases, there was a span of 12 bases. The CDR3 protein is CASSLMGPGTNEKLFF. The CDR3 region has the DNA TGTGCCAGCAGCTTAATGGGGCCAGGGACTAATGAAAAACTGTTTTTT.

This clone has just a few counts. This chain connects TRBV18 to TRBJ2-5; 7 bases line up with TRBD2. Germline CDR1 is KGHSH and CDR2 is LQKENI. V trimming: 6 bases; J trimming: 3 bases; junction bases outside the gene matches: 4. CDR3 size: 13 residues. CDR3 in DNA: TGTGCCAGCTCCGGACTAGTGGAAGAGACCCAGTACTTC. Its protein product is CASSGLVEETQYF. The whole variable domain, remainder taken from reference TRBV18 and TRBJ2-5, is NAGVMQNPRHLVRRRGQEARLRCSPMKGHSHVYWYRQLPEEGLKFMVYLQKENIIDESGMPKERFSAEFPKEGPSILRIQQVVRGDSAAYFCASSGLVEETQYFGPGTRLLVL.

The J gene is TRBJ2-1, the V gene TRBV30, with D perhaps TRBD2 (6 bases). Germline-derived CDR1 and CDR2 are GTSNPN and SVGIG (reference sequence). V lost 3 bases to trimming and J lost 2 bases, with 17 bases between them. The CDR3 is 16 residues long. DNA for the CDR3: TGTGCCTGGAGGGGGACCGGCGGAGGGACCTACAATGAGCAGTTCTTC. It codes for CAWRGTGGGTYNEQFF.

The chain joins TRBV28 to TRBJ2-7, with TRBD1 as a possible D gene (6 bases). CDR3 length: 15 residues. With 6 bases removed from V and 6 bases from J, the gap between germline ends came to 21 bases. CDR1 is MDHEN, CDR2 SYDVKM, per germline. CDR3 sequence reads: CASSRDQGYLGEQYF. DNA of the CDR3: TGTGCCAGCAGCCGAGACCAGGGGTACTTGGGCGAGCAGTACTTC.

The V call is TRBV5-6, the J call TRBJ1-4; no firm D call. The CDR3 length is 12 residues. Germline values: CDR1 SGHDT, CDR2 YYEEEE. The V and J ends lost 0 bases and 7 bases respectively, with 4 bases between them. CDR3: CASSLAGEKLFF. CDR3 sequence (DNA): TGTGCCAGCAGCTTGGCCGGTGAAAAACTGTTTTTT.

With respect to this clone: The junction differs from germline at one of its ends, possibly a read error. V gene TRBV2 combines with J gene TRBJ2-7, with D maybe TRBD2 (6 bases). This CDR3 has 11 residues. Per the germline V gene, CDR1 is SNHLY and CDR2 is FYNNEI. The CDR3 spells CASSEESGPHF. The CDR3 DNA sequence: TGTGCCAGCAGTGAAGAGAGCGGGCCCCACTTC.

The chain combines TRBV27 with TRBJ1-1; D is undetermined. Per the germline V gene, CDR1 is MNHEY and CDR2 is SMNVEV (reference sequence). The CDR3 has 15 residues. Deletions cut 2 bases from V and 5 bases from J, with 15 bases between. The CDR3 DNA reads TGTGCCAGCAGTTTAAAGGGCACGGGAGGGACTGAAGCTTTCTTT. This translates into CASSLKGTGGTEAFF.

A single count supports this clone. V usage is TRBV6-2 or TRBV6-3 and J usage is TRBJ2-7; 8 nucleotides match TRBD2. V was pared by 5 bases and J by 6 bases, with 12 bases of the junction left unmatched. Germline V gives CDR1 MNHEY, CDR2 SVGEGT. The CDR3 totals 15 residues. The CDR3 DNA follows: TGTGCCAGCAGTAGAGGCCAAGCGGGAGTTGGCGAGCAGTACTTC. It translates to CASSRGQAGVGEQYF.

The gene calls are TRBV2 and TRBJ2-1; unclear D gene. The ends were cut back, 7 bases at V and 9 bases at J, with 19 bases in the middle. This CDR3 region has 14 residues. Looked up from germline, CDR1 is SNHLY and CDR2 is FYNNEI. This chain's CDR3 is CASTPVLGRSEQFF. CDR3 bases: TGTGCCAGCACTCCCGTCCTCGGCAGGTCTGAGCAGTTCTTC.

This chain uses TRBV7-6 with TRBJ2-1; TRBD2 might be the D (6 bases). This CDR3 is built from 17 residues. In germline, CDR1 is SGHVS, CDR2 FNYEAQ. Between the trimmed V and J ends, which lost 5 bases and 4 bases, there was a span of 21 bases. The CDR3 is CASSKEVLASGYNEQFF. The CDR3 region has the DNA TGTGCCAGCAGCAAAGAGGTACTAGCTTCAGGGTACAATGAGCAGTTCTTC.

The V and J genes are TRBV10-3 and TRBJ2-3, with a tentative D call TRBD2 (5 bases). Per the germline V gene, CDR1 is ENHRY and CDR2 is SYGVKD. The CDR3 extends over 14 amino acids. With 8 bases removed from V and 6 bases from J, the gap between germline ends came to 18 bases. DNA of the CDR3: TGTGCCATCGGCGGGCTCCCCCTGGTGGATACGCAGTATTTT. Translating it yields CAIGGLPLVDTQYF.

A single count supports this clone. V is TRBV28 and J is TRBJ1-3; the D gene is possibly TRBD1 (6 bases). CDR3 size: 16 residues. Germline CDR1 MDHEN, CDR2 SYDVKM. V lost 5 bases to trimming and J lost 2 bases, with 16 bases between them. CDR3 protein: CASSPGQPVTGNTIYF. The CDR3 nucleotides are TGTGCCAGCAGTCCGGGACAACCAGTAACTGGAAACACCATATATTTT.

This clone was found a few times. V gene TRBV4-2 combines with J gene TRBJ2-7; 9 nucleotides match TRBD1. The CDR3 loop spans 14 amino acids. J was trimmed by 0 bases and V by 3 bases; bases with no gene match: 0. Germline CDR1 LGHNA, CDR2 YNFKEQ. CDR3 residues: CASSQGQGSYEQYF. The CDR3, as DNA: TGTGCCAGCAGCCAGGGACAGGGCTCCTACGAGCAGTACTTC.